This T cell receptor (beta chain) was identified during a study of cytomegalovirus exposure and HLA in healthy donors. Study-wide points: Per published reports, the classifier diagnosed cytomegalovirus status with high specificity and sensitivity. Previous analysis showed most TCR beta V segments were productive about 90% or about 30% of the time.

J was trimmed by 5 bases and V by 2 bases; bases with no gene match: 7. Germline CDR1 and CDR2: SGHNT and YYREEE (reference sequence). The CDR3 totals 16 residues. Vbeta (60) and Jbeta (13) primers were used in the PCR. The table came from immunoSEQ multiplex PCR; TCRdb's copy has only in-frame clones and leaves some out. The sample holds over 150,000 clones; roughly 79% are singletons and the top ten take around 13%. Comment on this clone: Its antigen is as yet unknown.

This chain links TRBV5-4 with TRBJ2-5, with TRBD1 matching 12 bases. This sequence was found in a woman aged 45-60 years in good health and CMV-seronegative. The sequenced sample was PBMCs. CDR3 nucleotides: TGTGCCAGCAGCTTTCGCCGGGACAGGGGGCTGGAGACCCAGTACTTC. Translation: CASSFRRDRGLETQYF. The whole variable domain, filled in from reference TRBV5-4 and TRBJ2-5, reads ETGVTQSPTHLIKTRGQQVTLRCSSQSGHNTVSWYQQALGQGPQFIFQYYREEENGRGNFPPRFSGLQFPNYSSELNVNALELDDSALYLCASSFRRDRGLETQYFGPGTRLLVL.